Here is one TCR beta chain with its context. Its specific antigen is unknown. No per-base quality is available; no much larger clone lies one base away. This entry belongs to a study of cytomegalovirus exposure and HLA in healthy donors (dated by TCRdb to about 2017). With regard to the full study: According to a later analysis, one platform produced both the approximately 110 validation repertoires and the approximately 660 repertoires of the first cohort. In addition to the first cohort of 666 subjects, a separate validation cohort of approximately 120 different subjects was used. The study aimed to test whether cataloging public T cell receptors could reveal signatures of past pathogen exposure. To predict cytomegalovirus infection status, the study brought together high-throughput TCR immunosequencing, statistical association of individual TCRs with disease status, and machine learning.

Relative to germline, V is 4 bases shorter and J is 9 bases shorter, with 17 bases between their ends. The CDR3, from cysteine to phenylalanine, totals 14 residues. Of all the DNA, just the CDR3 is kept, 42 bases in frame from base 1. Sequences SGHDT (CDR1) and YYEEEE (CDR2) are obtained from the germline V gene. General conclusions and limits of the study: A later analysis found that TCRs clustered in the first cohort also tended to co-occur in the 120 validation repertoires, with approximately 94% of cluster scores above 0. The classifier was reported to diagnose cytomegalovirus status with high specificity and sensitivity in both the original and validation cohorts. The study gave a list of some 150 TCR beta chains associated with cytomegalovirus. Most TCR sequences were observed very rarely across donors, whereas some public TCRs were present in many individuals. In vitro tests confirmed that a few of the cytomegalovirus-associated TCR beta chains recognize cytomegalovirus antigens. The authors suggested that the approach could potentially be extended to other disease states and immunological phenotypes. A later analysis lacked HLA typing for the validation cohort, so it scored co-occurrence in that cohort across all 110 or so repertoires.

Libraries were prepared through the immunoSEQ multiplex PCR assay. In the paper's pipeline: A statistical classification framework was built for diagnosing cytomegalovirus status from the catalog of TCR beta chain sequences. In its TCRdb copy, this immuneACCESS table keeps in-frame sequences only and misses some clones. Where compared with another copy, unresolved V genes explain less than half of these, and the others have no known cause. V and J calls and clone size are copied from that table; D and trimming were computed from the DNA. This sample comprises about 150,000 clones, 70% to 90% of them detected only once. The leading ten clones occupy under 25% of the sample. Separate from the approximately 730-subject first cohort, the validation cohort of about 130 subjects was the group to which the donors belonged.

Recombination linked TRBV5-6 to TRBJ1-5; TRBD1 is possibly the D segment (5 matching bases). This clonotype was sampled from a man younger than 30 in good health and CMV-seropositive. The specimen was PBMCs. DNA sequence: TGTGCCAGCAGCCCCAGTTCGGGGAGGGGGCCCCAGCATTTT. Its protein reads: CASSPSSGRGPQHF.